This is a list of T cell receptor beta chains from one sample in a study of somatic mutations in cytotoxic T cells in rheumatoid arthritis. Assay used: immunoSEQ multiplex PCR; TCRdb lists only in-frame clones, some missing. The sample carries around 19,000 clones, more than 70% recorded once. Sequenced sample: CD8+ T cells sorted from blood. The origin of the receptors is an adult with rheumatoid arthritis. Both conserved end residues are part of each CDR3. A D gene is named only where the DNA matches it firmly. Rows give clone size only sometimes, using once, few, many, or a class for an expanded clone.

v_gene: TRBV11-1; d_gene: -; abundance: -; j_gene: TRBJ1-1; CDR3nt: TGTGCCAGCAGCTTAGGGCCCGAAGCTTTCTTT; CDR3aa: CASSLGPEAFF
v_gene: TRBV2; d_gene: TRBD1; abundance: -; j_gene: TRBJ2-3; CDR3nt: TGTGCCAGCAGGGCGCATCGGACAGGGGGTACGACAGATACGCAGTATTTT; CDR3aa: CASRAHRTGGTTDTQYF
v_gene: TRBV29-1; d_gene: -; abundance: -; j_gene: TRBJ2-7; CDR3nt: TGCAGCGTTACTGGAGAGTCGTACGAGCAGTACTTC; CDR3aa: CSVTGESYEQYF
v_gene: TRBV5-6; d_gene: TRBD2; abundance: -; j_gene: TRBJ2-1; CDR3nt: TGTGCCAGCATCACCGGGACTAAGTACAATGAGCAGTTCTTC; CDR3aa: CASITGTKYNEQFF
v_gene: TRBV28; d_gene: TRBD1; abundance: once; j_gene: TRBJ2-5; CDR3nt: TGTGCCAGCAGTCAGGGGGCAGAAGAGACCCAGTACTTC; CDR3aa: CASSQGAEETQYF
v_gene: TRBV18; d_gene: -; abundance: -; j_gene: TRBJ2-7; CDR3nt: TGTGCCAGCTCACCTACAGACAGGATCTACGAGCAGTACTTC; CDR3aa: CASSPTDRIYEQYF
v_gene: TRBV19; d_gene: TRBD1; abundance: -; j_gene: TRBJ1-5; CDR3nt: TGTGCCAGTAGTATAGTACGGGACAGCTCGGGGCAGCCCCAGCATTTT; CDR3aa: CASSIVRDSSGQPQHF
v_gene: TRBV13; d_gene: -; abundance: -; j_gene: TRBJ2-3; CDR3nt: TGTGCCAGCAGCTTAAGAGGGGATACGCAGTATTTT; CDR3aa: CASSLRGDTQYF
v_gene: TRBV29-1; d_gene: -; abundance: -; j_gene: TRBJ2-7; CDR3nt: TGCAGCGTTGAAGATGCCAGCACCTACGAGCAGTACTTC; CDR3aa: CSVEDASTYEQYF
v_gene: TRBV30; d_gene: -; abundance: medium-sized; j_gene: TRBJ1-1; CDR3nt: TGTGCCTGGATTCTGAACACTGAAGCTTTCTTT; CDR3aa: CAWILNTEAFF
v_gene: TRBV10-2; d_gene: TRBD2; abundance: -; j_gene: TRBJ2-3; CDR3nt: TGCGCCAGCACCCCGGAGGGACTAGAGACAGATACGCAGTATTTT; CDR3aa: CASTPEGLETDTQYF
v_gene: TRBV11-3; d_gene: -; abundance: -; j_gene: TRBJ2-7; CDR3nt: TGTGCCAGCAGTACACGCGGAGAAGGACCCCTATCGGGGGAGCAGTACTTC; CDR3aa: CASSTRGEGPLSGEQYF
v_gene: TRBV4-1; d_gene: TRBD1; abundance: -; j_gene: TRBJ2-5; CDR3nt: TGCGCCAGCAGCCAATTGGGAGGGGGACAGGGCGTAACCCAGTACTTC; CDR3aa: CASSQLGGGQGVTQYF
v_gene: TRBV20-1; d_gene: -; abundance: -; j_gene: TRBJ2-7; CDR3nt: TGCAGTGGCGGGGTTGGCTACGAGCAGTACTTC; CDR3aa: CSGGVGYEQYF
v_gene: TRBV19; d_gene: TRBD1; abundance: -; j_gene: TRBJ2-5; CDR3nt: TGTGCCAGTAGTATGGGGGACAGCCCGGTGGAGACCCAGTACTTC; CDR3aa: CASSMGDSPVETQYF
v_gene: TRBV10-3; d_gene: TRBD2; abundance: -; j_gene: TRBJ2-3; CDR3nt: TGTGCCATCAGTGGGGCGGCTAGCGGGGGGGTGGGTGATACGCAGTATTTT; CDR3aa: CAISGAASGGVGDTQYF
v_gene: TRBV7-2; d_gene: -; abundance: -; j_gene: TRBJ2-1; CDR3nt: TGTGCCAGCAGCGGCCGGGACTGCGAAAATGAGCAGTTCTTC; CDR3aa: CASSGRDCENEQFF
v_gene: TRBV9; d_gene: TRBD1; abundance: once; j_gene: TRBJ1-2; CDR3nt: TGTGCCAGCAGCGAGCGGACAGGGGGCCAAAACTATGGCTACACCTTC; CDR3aa: CASSERTGGQNYGYTF
v_gene: TRBV10-2; d_gene: -; abundance: -; j_gene: TRBJ2-1; CDR3nt: TGCGCCAGCAGTGAGTCGAAGGGGGGTTCGGCCTACAATGAGCAGTTCTTC; CDR3aa: CASSESKGGSAYNEQFF
v_gene: TRBV10-3; d_gene: -; abundance: -; j_gene: TRBJ2-7; CDR3nt: TGTGCCATCGCGGTGGGGTACGAGCAGTACTTC; CDR3aa: CAIAVGYEQYF
v_gene: TRBV30; d_gene: TRBD1; abundance: -; j_gene: TRBJ1-2; CDR3nt: TGTGCCTGGATTCTGGACAGGAGATACTATGGCTACACCTTC; CDR3aa: CAWILDRRYYGYTF
v_gene: TRBV27; d_gene: TRBD1; abundance: -; j_gene: TRBJ2-7; CDR3nt: TGTGCCAGCAGTTTACTAAACAGGGGTTCCTACGAGCAGTACTTC; CDR3aa: CASSLLNRGSYEQYF
v_gene: TRBV6-6; d_gene: -; abundance: -; j_gene: TRBJ2-5; CDR3nt: TGTGCCAGCAGTTACGGCAGGGGGGAAGAGACCCAGTACTTC; CDR3aa: CASSYGRGEETQYF
v_gene: TRBV9; d_gene: TRBD2; abundance: -; j_gene: TRBJ2-3; CDR3nt: TGTGCCAGCAGCGAGCCTATCGCGCAAACTAGCGGGAGCCCAGATACGCAGTATTTT; CDR3aa: CASSEPIAQTSGSPDTQYF
v_gene: TRBV30; d_gene: TRBD1; abundance: -; j_gene: TRBJ2-3; CDR3nt: TGTGCCTGGAGTGTGGGGGACAGGGTCACAGATACGCAGTATTTT; CDR3aa: CAWSVGDRVTDTQYF
v_gene: TRBV7-8; d_gene: -; abundance: -; j_gene: TRBJ2-7; CDR3nt: TGTGCCAGCAGCTTCGTCGCCGGGAATTACGAGCAGTACTTC; CDR3aa: CASSFVAGNYEQYF
v_gene: TRBV28; d_gene: TRBD1; abundance: few; j_gene: TRBJ2-7; CDR3nt: TGTGCCAGCAGTTTAGGGGTGGGGGACAGCTACTACGAGCAGTACTTC; CDR3aa: CASSLGVGDSYYEQYF
v_gene: TRBV5-1; d_gene: TRBD2; abundance: -; j_gene: TRBJ2-7; CDR3nt: TGCGCCAGCAGCTTGGCCCGCTTGCGGGAGGTCTACGAGCAGTACTTC; CDR3aa: CASSLARLREVYEQYF
v_gene: TRBV5-1; d_gene: TRBD2; abundance: -; j_gene: TRBJ2-3; CDR3nt: TGCGCCAGCAGCTTGGCGGGAGGAACAGATACGCAGTATTTT; CDR3aa: CASSLAGGTDTQYF
v_gene: TRBV30; d_gene: TRBD1; abundance: -; j_gene: TRBJ1-4; CDR3nt: TGTGCCTGGACCTCTCGGGAGACAGGGGGAATTGCAACTAATGAAAAACTGTTTTTT; CDR3aa: CAWTSRETGGIATNEKLFF
v_gene: TRBV7-9; d_gene: TRBD1; abundance: -; j_gene: TRBJ1-1; CDR3nt: TGTGCCAGCAGCTTAGGAGGGACAGGCCGTGAAGCTTTCTTT; CDR3aa: CASSLGGTGREAFF
v_gene: TRBV7-9; d_gene: -; abundance: -; j_gene: TRBJ1-1; CDR3nt: TGTGCCAGCAGAGAACAGGAGATGGATGAAGCTTTCTTT; CDR3aa: CASREQEMDEAFF
v_gene: TRBV14; d_gene: -; abundance: -; j_gene: TRBJ1-1; CDR3nt: TGTGCCAGCAGCCAAGATGTAGGGCGGGGGATGAAAGCTTTCTTT; CDR3aa: CASSQDVGRGMKAFF
v_gene: TRBV30; d_gene: -; abundance: few; j_gene: TRBJ1-1; CDR3nt: TGTGCCTGGAGTGTAGGAGGGGTGGCCACTGAAGCTTTCTTT; CDR3aa: CAWSVGGVATEAFF
v_gene: TRBV7-6; d_gene: -; abundance: -; j_gene: TRBJ2-5; CDR3nt: TGTGCCAGCAGGAGCCAAGAGACCCAGTACTTC; CDR3aa: CASRSQETQYF
v_gene: TRBV14; d_gene: -; abundance: -; j_gene: TRBJ1-2; CDR3nt: TGTGCCAGCAGCCAAGATAGTGGAAGTTTCAATGGCTACACCTTC; CDR3aa: CASSQDSGSFNGYTF
v_gene: TRBV29-1; d_gene: TRBD2; abundance: -; j_gene: TRBJ2-1; CDR3nt: TGCAGCGCGCGACCGGCTAGCGGTTACAATGAGCAGTTCTTC; CDR3aa: CSARPASGYNEQFF
v_gene: TRBV6-5; d_gene: TRBD1; abundance: -; j_gene: TRBJ2-5; CDR3nt: TGTGCCAGCAGTTATGGCAGGGGGCAAGAGACCCAGTACTTC; CDR3aa: CASSYGRGQETQYF
v_gene: TRBV5-4; d_gene: -; abundance: -; j_gene: TRBJ2-7; CDR3nt: TGTGCCAGCAGCTTGGGGGGAAGCGAGCAGTACTTC; CDR3aa: CASSLGGSEQYF
v_gene: TRBV19; d_gene: TRBD2; abundance: -; j_gene: TRBJ2-1; CDR3nt: TGTGCCAGTAGTTCAGGGACTAGCGGGTACTACAATGAGCAGTTCTTC; CDR3aa: CASSSGTSGYYNEQFF
v_gene: TRBV13; d_gene: -; abundance: -; j_gene: TRBJ2-3; CDR3nt: TGTGCCAGCAGGCCGGCGGAACTCACAGATACGCAGTATTTT; CDR3aa: CASRPAELTDTQYF
v_gene: TRBV19; d_gene: -; abundance: -; j_gene: TRBJ2-2; CDR3nt: TGTGCCAGTAGTACCCTGCGGGGGAACACCGGGGAGCTGTTTTTT; CDR3aa: CASSTLRGNTGELFF
v_gene: TRBV30; d_gene: -; abundance: -; j_gene: TRBJ2-3; CDR3nt: TGTGCCTGGATCCGGGACAACTCAGATACGCAGTATTTT; CDR3aa: CAWIRDNSDTQYF
v_gene: TRBV21-1; d_gene: -; abundance: -; j_gene: TRBJ2-1; CDR3nt: TGTGCCAGCAGCACCCACGGACTAGAGACGGGCAATGAGCAGTTCTTC; CDR3aa: CASSTHGLETGNEQFF
v_gene: TRBV29-1; d_gene: -; abundance: -; j_gene: TRBJ1-1; CDR3nt: TGCAGCGTTGGGGGGCTCTTGAACACTGAAGCTTTCTTT; CDR3aa: CSVGGLLNTEAFF
v_gene: TRBV19; d_gene: -; abundance: -; j_gene: TRBJ1-5; CDR3nt: TGTGCCAGTAGTATAGGAACCCGGGGTAGCAATCAGCCCCAGCATTTT; CDR3aa: CASSIGTRGSNQPQHF
v_gene: TRBV25-1; d_gene: TRBD1; abundance: -; j_gene: TRBJ2-5; CDR3nt: TGTGCCAGCAGTGAGTACAGGGGAATAGAGACCCAGTACTTC; CDR3aa: CASSEYRGIETQYF
v_gene: TRBV6-6; d_gene: -; abundance: -; j_gene: TRBJ1-5; CDR3nt: TGTGCCAGCAGCCCTCCAGGGAGTCAGCCCCAGCATTTT; CDR3aa: CASSPPGSQPQHF
v_gene: TRBV19; d_gene: -; abundance: once; j_gene: TRBJ1-4; CDR3nt: TGTGCCAGTAGTATGGGGAGCCTCTATCCAACTAATGAAAAACTGTTTTTT; CDR3aa: CASSMGSLYPTNEKLFF
v_gene: TRBV28; d_gene: -; abundance: -; j_gene: TRBJ1-2; CDR3nt: TGTGCCAGCAACCGAGAGGGGGGATCTAACTATGGCTACACCTTC; CDR3aa: CASNREGGSNYGYTF
v_gene: TRBV4-2; d_gene: -; abundance: few; j_gene: TRBJ2-3; CDR3nt: TGTGCCAGCAGCTCGCAAAGCGGGAGCACAGATACGCAGTATTTT; CDR3aa: CASSSQSGSTDTQYF
v_gene: TRBV15; d_gene: -; abundance: -; j_gene: TRBJ2-2; CDR3nt: TGTGCCACCAGCAAGGTGAACACCGGGGAGCTGTTTTTT; CDR3aa: CATSKVNTGELFF
v_gene: TRBV25-1; d_gene: -; abundance: -; j_gene: TRBJ2-1; CDR3nt: TGTGCCAGCAGTTCCCTGGACTTGCTCTTCTACAATGAGCAGTTCTTC; CDR3aa: CASSSLDLLFYNEQFF
v_gene: TRBV30; d_gene: -; abundance: -; j_gene: TRBJ1-2; CDR3nt: TGTGCCTGGAGCGGGGCCAAAAAGAACGGCGACTATGGCTACACCTTC; CDR3aa: CAWSGAKKNGDYGYTF
v_gene: TRBV6-6; d_gene: TRBD1; abundance: -; j_gene: TRBJ1-5; CDR3nt: TGTGCCAGCAGTTACCTAGACAGGGGCGGGCAGCCCCAGCATTTT; CDR3aa: CASSYLDRGGQPQHF
v_gene: TRBV4-1; d_gene: -; abundance: few; j_gene: TRBJ1-4; CDR3nt: TGCGCCAGCAGCGGAGGAGCAGAACTGTTTTTT; CDR3aa: CASSGGAELFF